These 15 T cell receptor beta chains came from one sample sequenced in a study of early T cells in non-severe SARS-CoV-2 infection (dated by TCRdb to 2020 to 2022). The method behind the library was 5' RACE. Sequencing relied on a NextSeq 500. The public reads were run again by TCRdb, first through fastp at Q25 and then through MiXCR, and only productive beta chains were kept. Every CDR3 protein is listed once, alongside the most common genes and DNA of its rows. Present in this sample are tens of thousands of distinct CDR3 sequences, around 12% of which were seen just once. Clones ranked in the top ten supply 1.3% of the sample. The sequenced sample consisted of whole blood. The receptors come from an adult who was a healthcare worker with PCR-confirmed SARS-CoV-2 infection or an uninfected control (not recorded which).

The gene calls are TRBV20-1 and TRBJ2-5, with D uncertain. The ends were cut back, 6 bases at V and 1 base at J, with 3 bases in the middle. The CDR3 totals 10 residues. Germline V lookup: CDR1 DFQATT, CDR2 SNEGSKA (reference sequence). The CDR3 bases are TGCAGTGCCGTCCAAGAGACCCAGTACTTC. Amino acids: CSAVQETQYF.

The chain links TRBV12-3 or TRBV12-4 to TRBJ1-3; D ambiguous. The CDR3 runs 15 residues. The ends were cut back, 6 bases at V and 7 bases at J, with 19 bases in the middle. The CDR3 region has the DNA TGTGCCAGCAGCTTCAGTTCGACCCGTGGTAACACCATATATTTT. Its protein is CASSFSSTRGNTIYF.

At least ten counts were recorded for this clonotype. The CDR3 nucleotides read TGTGCCAGCGGGGCCCGGGGGGGTGCTGGCTACGAGCAGTACTTC. It translates to CASGARGGAGYEQYF. The chain couples TRBV27 to TRBJ2-7, with TRBD2 matching 8 bases. Germline CDR1 MNHEY, CDR2 SMNVEV (reference sequence). The CDR3 contains 15 residues. V dropped 8 bases and J dropped 3; count of bases not matched to a gene: 12.

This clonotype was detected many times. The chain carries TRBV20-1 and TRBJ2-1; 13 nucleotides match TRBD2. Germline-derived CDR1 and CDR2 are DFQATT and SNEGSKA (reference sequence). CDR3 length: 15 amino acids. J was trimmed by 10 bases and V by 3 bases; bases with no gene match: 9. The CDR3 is CSARPRLAGGEEQFF. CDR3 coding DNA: TGCAGTGCTAGGCCTCGACTAGCGGGAGGCGAAGAGCAGTTCTTC.

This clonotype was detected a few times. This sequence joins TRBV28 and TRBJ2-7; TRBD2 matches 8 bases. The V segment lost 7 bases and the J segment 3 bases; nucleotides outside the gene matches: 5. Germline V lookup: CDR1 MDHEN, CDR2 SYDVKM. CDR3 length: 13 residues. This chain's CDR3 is CASKLAARYEQYF. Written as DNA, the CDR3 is TGTGCCAGCAAACTAGCGGCACGCTACGAGCAGTACTTC.

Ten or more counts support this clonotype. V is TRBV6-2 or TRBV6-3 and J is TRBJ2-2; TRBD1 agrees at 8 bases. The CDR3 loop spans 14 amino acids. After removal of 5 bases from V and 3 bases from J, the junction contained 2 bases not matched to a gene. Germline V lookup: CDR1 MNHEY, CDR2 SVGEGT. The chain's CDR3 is CASSEQGDTGELFF. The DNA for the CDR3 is TGTGCCAGCAGTGAACAGGGGGACACCGGGGAGCTGTTTTTT.

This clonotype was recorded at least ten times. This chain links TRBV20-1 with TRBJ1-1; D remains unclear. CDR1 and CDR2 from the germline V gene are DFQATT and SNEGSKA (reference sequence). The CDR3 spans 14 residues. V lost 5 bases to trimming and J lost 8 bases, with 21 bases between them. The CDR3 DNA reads TGCAGTGCTCAACCGCGGAGGGAGGTGGAGGAAGCTTTCTTT. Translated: CSAQPRREVEEAFF.

In nucleotides, the CDR3 is TGTGCCATCAGTGAGGTTGACCCGTCAGGCTACACCTTC. It translates to CAISEVDPSGYTF. V is TRBV10-3 and J is TRBJ1-2; D gene unclear. The CDR3 is 13 amino acids. Germline loops: CDR1 ENHRY, CDR2 SYGVKD. Trimming shortened V by 2 bases and J by 8 bases, and 12 bases separated the two germline ends.

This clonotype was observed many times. CDR3 region: CASSLRQGIPEAFF. The CDR3 nucleotides read TGTGCCAGCAGCCTACGACAGGGGATTCCTGAAGCTTTCTTT. The chain employs TRBV11-2 and TRBJ1-1; 8 nucleotides line up with TRBD1. Germline V lookup: CDR1 SGHAT, CDR2 FQNNGV. The J segment lost 6 bases and the V segment lost 5 bases, leaving 8 bases of the junction unmatched. The CDR3 extends over 14 amino acids. Complete variable domain (other parts from reference TRBV11-2 and TRBJ1-1): EAGVAQSPRYKIIEKRQSVAFWCNPISGHATLYWYQQILGQGPKLLIQFQNNGVVDDSQLPKDRFSAERLKGVDSTLKIQPAKLEDSAVYLCASSLRQGIPEAFFGQGTRLTVV.

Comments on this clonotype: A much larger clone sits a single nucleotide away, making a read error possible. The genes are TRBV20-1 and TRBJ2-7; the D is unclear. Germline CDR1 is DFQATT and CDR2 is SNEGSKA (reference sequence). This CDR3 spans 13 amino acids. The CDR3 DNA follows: TGCAGTGCTCCCGCCCCCTCGGCCTACGGGCAGTACTTC. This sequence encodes CSAPAPSAYGQYF.

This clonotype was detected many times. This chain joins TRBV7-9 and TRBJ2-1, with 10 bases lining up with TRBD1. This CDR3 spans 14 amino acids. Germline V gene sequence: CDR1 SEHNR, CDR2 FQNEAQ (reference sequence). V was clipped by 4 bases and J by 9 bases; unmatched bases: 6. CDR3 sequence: CASSSGTGDAEQFF. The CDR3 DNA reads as TGTGCCAGCAGCTCCGGGACAGGGGATGCTGAGCAGTTCTTC.

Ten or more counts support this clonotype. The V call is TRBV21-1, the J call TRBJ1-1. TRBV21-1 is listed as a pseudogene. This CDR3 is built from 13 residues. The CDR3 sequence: CASGESDNTEAFF. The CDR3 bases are TGTGCCAGCGGCGAGAGTGATAACACTGAAGCTTTCTTT.

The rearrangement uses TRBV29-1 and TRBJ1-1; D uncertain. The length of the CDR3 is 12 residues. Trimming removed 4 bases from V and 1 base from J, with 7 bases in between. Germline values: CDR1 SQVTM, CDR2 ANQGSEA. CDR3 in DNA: TGCAGCGTTGTGCCCCAGAACACTGAAGCTTTCTTT. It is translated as CSVVPQNTEAFF. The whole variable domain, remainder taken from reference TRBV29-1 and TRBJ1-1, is SAVISQKPSRDICQRGTSLTIQCQVDSQVTMMFWYRQQPGQSLTLIATANQGSEATYESGFVIDKFPISRPNLTFSTLTVSNMSPEDSSIYLCSVVPQNTEAFFGQGTRLTVV.

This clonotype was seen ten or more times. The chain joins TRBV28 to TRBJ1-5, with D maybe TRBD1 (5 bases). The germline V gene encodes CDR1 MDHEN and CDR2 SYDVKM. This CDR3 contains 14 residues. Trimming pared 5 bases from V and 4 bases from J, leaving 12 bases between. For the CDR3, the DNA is TGTGCCAGCAGTCCCACGGCAGGGAATCAGCCCCAGCATTTT. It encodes CASSPTAGNQPQHF.

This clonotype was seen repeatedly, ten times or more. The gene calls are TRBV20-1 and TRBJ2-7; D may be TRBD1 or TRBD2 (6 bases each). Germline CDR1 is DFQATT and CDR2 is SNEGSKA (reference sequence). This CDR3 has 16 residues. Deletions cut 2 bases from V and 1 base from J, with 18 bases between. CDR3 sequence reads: CSARLGGRGKSYEQYF. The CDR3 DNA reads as TGCAGTGCTAGATTGGGGGGCCGGGGAAAGTCCTACGAGCAGTACTTC.